This T cell receptor (beta chain) was profiled in a study of blood T cell repertoires in COVID-19. On the study more broadly: The origin of the acute and convalescent COVID-19 samples was the United States, Italy and Spain. T cells, B-cell-depleted T cells, or PBMCs supplied cDNA or gDNA.

CDR1 GTSNPN and CDR2 SVGIG come from the germline V gene (reference sequence). The CDR3 covers 13 residues. V was clipped by 6 bases and J by 7 bases, with 15 bases between them. Under the authors' procedure: Researchers report that nucleated cell counts were estimated from reference gene primer amplification. The assay was immunoSEQ multiplex PCR, and TCRdb's table has in-frame clones only and misses some. For V, J and clone size, that table is used; D and trimming come from the DNA. This sample has some 180,000 clones, with roughly 76% found just once. The material sequenced was peripheral blood. The rearrangement links TRBV30 to TRBJ1-4, with D uncertain. The receptor was isolated from a woman between 45 and 65 years old with active or convalescent COVID-19. The CDR3 protein is CACWRRRSEKLFF. The CDR3 nucleotides read TGTGCCTGCTGGAGAAGAAGGAGTGAAAAACTGTTTTTT.